The 26 T cell receptor beta chains below come from one sample, sequenced in a study of shared clonotypes between healthy human individuals. Here immunoSEQ multiplex PCR was the method, and the copy in TCRdb shows in-frame clones only, minus some. The table records roughly 810,000 clones, about 96% of them present only once. Terminally differentiated effector memory CD45RA+ cells were excluded by CCR7 positive selection of CD45RO-negative cells. Sequencing input: naive CD8+ T cells sorted from blood. These receptors were taken from a man in his thirties or forties in good health.

The rearrangement links TRBV27 to TRBJ2-1; 8 positions agree with TRBD2. Trimming at V came to 5 bases and at J to 8 bases, leaving 14 bases not matched to a gene. Germline CDR1 MNHEY, CDR2 SMNVEV (reference sequence). The CDR3 loop spans 16 amino acids. The chain's CDR3 is CASSLTLSGSPDEQFF. DNA for the CDR3: TGTGCCAGCAGTCTCACACTGAGCGGGAGTCCGGATGAGCAGTTCTTC.

CDR3 loop: CSGRGDEQFF. For the CDR3, the DNA is TGCAGCGGACGAGGGGATGAGCAGTTCTTC. V is TRBV29-1 and J is TRBJ2-1; D possibly matches TRBD1 or TRBD2 (5 bases each). The CDR3 is 10 residues long. V was clipped by 7 bases and J by 8 bases, with 9 bases between them. CDR1 and CDR2 (germline): SQVTM, ANQGSEA.

This chain connects TRBV7-9 to TRBJ2-3; 13 positions match TRBD2. CDR3 size: 16 residues. Germline trimming cut 5 bases from V and 7 bases from J; bases unmatched to any gene: 9. Germline loops: CDR1 SEHNR, CDR2 FQNEAQ (reference sequence). The CDR3 DNA reads TGTGCCAGCAGCCCCCCCACTAGCGGGAGGGTACATACGCAGTATTTT. Its protein is CASSPPTSGRVHTQYF. Drawing the rest from reference TRBV7-9 and TRBJ2-3, the complete variable domain is DTGVSQNPRHKITKRGQNVTFRCDPISEHNRLYWYRQTLGQGPEFLTYFQNEAQLEKSRLLSDRFSAERPKGSFSTLEIQRTEQGDSAMYLCASSPPTSGRVHTQYFGPGTRLTVL.

The CDR3, as DNA: TGTGCCAGCAGCGCCCCGGCGGGGGGCGGAAAGACCCAGTACTTC. Amino acid sequence: CASSAPAGGGKTQYF. The V call is TRBV9, the J call TRBJ2-5, with 8 bases matching TRBD2. V trimming: 3 bases; J trimming: 6 bases; junction bases outside the gene matches: 10. Germline V lookup: CDR1 SGDLS, CDR2 YYNGEE. The CDR3 runs 15 residues.

The rearrangement joins TRBV27 to TRBJ2-7, with TRBD2 identical over 8 bases. CDR3 size: 15 residues. The germline gives CDR1 MNHEY, CDR2 SMNVEV (reference sequence). V was clipped by 6 bases and J by 2 bases; unmatched bases: 9. The CDR3 DNA sequence: TGTGCCAGCAGCCCTTCCGGGACTAGTCCCTACGAGCAGTACTTC. Amino acid sequence: CASSPSGTSPYEQYF.

The chain employs TRBV7-9 and TRBJ2-5; perhaps D is TRBD1 or TRBD2 (6 bases each). The CDR3 spans 14 residues. The V end was cut by 7 bases, the J end by 5 bases, with 17 bases between. Looked up from germline, CDR1 is SEHNR and CDR2 is FQNEAQ (reference sequence). The CDR3 here is CASTWSGARETQYF. CDR3 bases: TGTGCCAGCACCTGGTCGGGGGCGAGGGAGACCCAGTACTTC.

The rearrangement links TRBV7-6 to TRBJ2-2; D gene unclear. Deletions cut 1 base from V and 10 bases from J, with 7 bases between. This CDR3 region has 12 residues. Looked up from germline, CDR1 is SGHVS and CDR2 is FNYEAQ. In nucleotides, the CDR3 is TGTGCCAGCAGCTTAGAATCATTGGAGCTGTTTTTT. Protein: CASSLESLELFF.

The CDR3 loop reads CASSHPGQAYEQYF. As DNA, the CDR3 is TGTGCCAGCAGTCACCCGGGACAGGCATACGAGCAGTACTTC. The rearrangement uses TRBV7-9 and TRBJ2-7, with TRBD1 matching over 8 bases. Germline trimming cut 6 bases from V and 4 bases from J; bases unmatched to any gene: 8. Germline V lookup: CDR1 SEHNR, CDR2 FQNEAQ (reference sequence). This CDR3 has 14 amino acids. The full variable domain, rest sourced from reference TRBV7-9 and TRBJ2-7, is DTGVSQNPRHKITKRGQNVTFRCDPISEHNRLYWYRQTLGQGPEFLTYFQNEAQLEKSRLLSDRFSAERPKGSFSTLEIQRTEQGDSAMYLCASSHPGQAYEQYFGPGTRLTVT.

The V call is TRBV27, the J call TRBJ2-7; D gene uncertain. The V and J ends lost 5 bases and 2 bases respectively, with 10 bases between them. From germline, CDR1 is MNHEY and CDR2 SMNVEV (reference sequence). This CDR3 has 13 residues. CDR3 residues: CASSSTIPYEQYF. CDR3 sequence (DNA): TGTGCCAGCAGTAGCACGATACCCTACGAGCAGTACTTC.

CDR3 sequence (DNA): TGCGCCAGCAGTGAGGATCGGGGGGGGCCTACCTACGAGCAGTACTTC. Translating it yields CASSEDRGGPTYEQYF. The rearrangement uses TRBV10-1 and TRBJ2-7, with 8 bases fitting TRBD2. V lost 2 bases to trimming and J lost 2 bases; unmatched junction nucleotides: 8. In germline, CDR1 is WNHNN, CDR2 SYGVQD (reference sequence). The CDR3 runs to 16 residues.

This CDR3 reads CASSEALDRNSYEQYF. CDR3 nucleotides: TGTGCCAGCAGTGAAGCCCTAGACAGAAACTCCTACGAGCAGTACTTC. The chain has TRBV2 and TRBJ2-7; tentative D call: TRBD1 (5 bases). V was shortened by 0 bases and J by 0 bases, with 12 bases between the two germline ends. Germline lookup yields CDR1 SNHLY and CDR2 FYNNEI. This CDR3 contains 16 residues.

The chain has TRBV4-3 and TRBJ2-7; 9 bases are a match to TRBD1. Germline assignment: CDR1 LGHNA and CDR2 YSLEER. The CDR3 consists of 15 residues. The J segment lost 4 bases and the V segment lost 0 bases, leaving 4 bases of the junction unmatched. CDR3 loop: CASSQEGTGWYEQYF. In DNA, the CDR3 is TGCGCCAGCAGCCAAGAAGGGACAGGGTGGTACGAGCAGTACTTC.

J is TRBJ1-4 and V is TRBV27; D remains unclear. The CDR3 loop spans 13 amino acids. V lost 0 bases to trimming and J lost 13 bases, with 12 bases between them. From germline, CDR1 is MNHEY and CDR2 SMNVEV (reference sequence). The CDR3 reads CASSLSGGGSLFF. The CDR3 DNA reads as TGTGCCAGCAGTTTATCGGGCGGCGGATCACTGTTTTTT. Full variable domain (remainder filled in from reference TRBV27 and TRBJ1-4): EAQVTQNPRYLITVTGKKLTVTCSQNMNHEYMSWYRQDPGLGLRQIYYSMNVEVTDKGDVPEGYKVSRKEKRNFPLILESPSPNQTSLYFCASSLSGGGSLFFGSGTQLSVL.

V and J are TRBV4-3 and TRBJ1-2, with unresolved D. The V end lost 0 bases, the J end lost 2 bases, and 10 bases lay between the germline ends. The V gene's germline CDR1 is LGHNA and CDR2 YSLEER. The CDR3 extends over 15 amino acids. The CDR3 coding sequence is TGCGCCAGCAGCCAAGATCTAAGGTTAAACTATGGCTACACCTTC. The encoded protein is CASSQDLRLNYGYTF.

The CDR3 region is CASSPTPNYEQYF. CDR3 DNA: TGTGCCAGCAGTCCCACCCCGAATTACGAGCAGTACTTC. The rearrangement uses TRBV27 and TRBJ2-7; no reliable D call. Germline-derived CDR1 and CDR2 are MNHEY and SMNVEV (reference sequence). The CDR3 consists of 13 residues. V dropped 5 bases and J dropped 4 bases, with 12 bases sitting between them.

The rearrangement uses TRBV2 and TRBJ1-3; 8 bases are a match to TRBD1. Trimming removed 8 bases from V and 2 bases from J; junction bases left unmatched: 2. Germline values: CDR1 SNHLY, CDR2 FYNNEI. CDR3 length: 13 amino acids. The DNA of the CDR3 is TGTGCCAGCTCAGGGGGCACTGGAAACACCATATATTTT. This encodes CASSGGTGNTIYF.

This chain joins TRBV4-1 and TRBJ2-1; TRBD2 matches 10 bases. The germline V gene encodes CDR1 MGHRA and CDR2 YSYEKL. This CDR3 region has 15 residues. Trimming at V came to 2 bases and at J to 7 bases, leaving 5 bases not matched to a gene. Here the CDR3 reads CASSQTSGTRNEQFF. The CDR3 region has the DNA TGCGCCAGCAGCCAAACTAGCGGGACTCGGAATGAGCAGTTCTTC.

The V and J genes are TRBV4-3 and TRBJ1-2; D is unresolved. The CDR3 has 16 amino acids. V was pared by 0 bases and J by 4 bases, with 15 bases between. The germline CDR1 and CDR2 sequences are LGHNA and YSLEER. The CDR3 DNA sequence: TGCGCCAGCAGCCAAGACCCGGGCCTCTCAGTCTATGGCTACACCTTC. Protein product: CASSQDPGLSVYGYTF.

The gene calls are TRBV4-1 and TRBJ2-7; D could derive from TRBD1 or TRBD2 (5 bases each). The V end lost 4 bases, the J end lost 7 bases, and 17 bases lay between the germline ends. The CDR3 contains 14 residues. Germline V gene data show CDR1 as MGHRA and CDR2 as YSYEKL. The CDR3 protein is CASSLLGVAEEQYF. The DNA for the CDR3 is TGCGCCAGCAGCCTACTAGGGGTTGCTGAAGAGCAGTACTTC.

The V gene is TRBV6-5, the J gene TRBJ2-7, with D possibly TRBD2 on 5 matching bases. V lost 4 bases to trimming and J lost 5 bases, with 12 bases between them. The CDR3 is 13 amino acids. The germline CDR1 and CDR2 sequences are MNHEY and SVGAGI. CDR3 nucleotides: TGTGCCAGCAGTTTCGAGCCCGGGAACGAGCAGTACTTC. Amino acids: CASSFEPGNEQYF.

The chain couples TRBV7-9 to TRBJ2-7; 9 bases line up with TRBD1. V shed 5 bases, J shed 3 bases, and the junction held 5 bases outside the gene matches. The CDR3 contains 14 residues. The germline V gene encodes CDR1 SEHNR and CDR2 FQNEAQ (reference sequence). The CDR3, as DNA: TGTGCCAGCAGCGGGGGACAGGGAAGCTACGAGCAGTACTTC. This codes for CASSGGQGSYEQYF. The complete variable domain, with remaining parts taken from reference TRBV7-9 and TRBJ2-7, reads DTGVSQNPRHKITKRGQNVTFRCDPISEHNRLYWYRQTLGQGPEFLTYFQNEAQLEKSRLLSDRFSAERPKGSFSTLEIQRTEQGDSAMYLCASSGGQGSYEQYFGPGTRLTVT.

The chain has TRBV7-6 and TRBJ2-7, with D possibly being TRBD1 (6 bases). Trimming stripped 3 bases from V and 3 bases from J, with 9 bases between. Per the germline V gene, CDR1 is SGHVS and CDR2 is FNYEAQ. CDR3 length equals 13 residues. The CDR3 is CASSFRDNYEQYF. In DNA, the CDR3 is TGTGCCAGCAGCTTCCGGGACAACTACGAGCAGTACTTC.

V usage is TRBV13 and J usage is TRBJ2-7, with 7 bases aligning to TRBD1. The CDR3 is 14 amino acids. J gave up 7 bases and V 4 bases, and 10 bases lay outside the gene matches. CDR1 and CDR2 (germline): PRHDT, FYEKMQ (reference sequence). Here the CDR3 reads CASSSRDRAWEQYF. In DNA form, the CDR3 reads TGTGCCAGCAGCTCCCGGGACAGAGCATGGGAGCAGTACTTC. Full variable domain (missing parts from reference TRBV13 and TRBJ2-7): AAGVIQSPRHLIKEKRETATLKCYPIPRHDTVYWYQQGPGQDPQFLISFYEKMQSDKGSIPDRFSAQQFSDYHSELNMSSLELGDSALYFCASSSRDRAWEQYFGPGTRLTVT.

This chain joins TRBV18 and TRBJ2-7, with 7 bases identical to TRBD2. The CDR3 length is 15 residues. With 3 bases clipped from V and 2 bases from J, the junction kept 7 bases outside the gene matches. Germline CDR1 KGHSH, CDR2 LQKENI. The chain's CDR3 is CASSPDGTTTYEQYF. For the CDR3, the DNA is TGTGCCAGCTCACCTGATGGGACTACTACCTACGAGCAGTACTTC. Using reference TRBV18 and TRBJ2-7 for the parts outside the CDR3, the full variable domain is NAGVMQNPRHLVRRRGQEARLRCSPMKGHSHVYWYRQLPEEGLKFMVYLQKENIIDESGMPKERFSAEFPKEGPSILRIQQVVRGDSAAYFCASSPDGTTTYEQYFGPGTRLTVT.

V and J are TRBV7-9 and TRBJ2-1, with 9 bases fitting TRBD1. The CDR3 is made up of 15 amino acids. Trimming removed 5 bases from V and 10 bases from J; junction bases left unmatched: 12. The germline V gene encodes CDR1 SEHNR and CDR2 FQNEAQ (reference sequence). CDR3 DNA sequence: TGTGCCAGCAGCCCTGACAGGGGGGCGGTAGCGGAGCAGTTCTTC. This gives the protein CASSPDRGAVAEQFF.

The genes are TRBV5-1 and TRBJ2-1; 10 bases fit TRBD2. Trimming cost V 4 bases and J 3 bases; bases outside gene matches: 7. There are 16 residues in the CDR3. Germline lookup yields CDR1 SGHRS and CDR2 YFSETQ. CDR3 loop: CASSISGRPNYNEQFF. CDR3 bases: TGCGCCAGCAGCATTAGCGGGAGGCCCAACTACAATGAGCAGTTCTTC. The full variable domain, rest sourced from reference TRBV5-1 and TRBJ2-1, is KAGVTQTPRYLIKTRGQQVTLSCSPISGHRSVSWYQQTPGQGLQFLFEYFSETQRNKGNFPGRFSGRQFSNSRSEMNVSTLELGDSALYLCASSISGRPNYNEQFFGPGTRLTVL.